The clone carrying this TCR beta chain was seen a few times. The sample comes from a study of blood T cell repertoires in COVID-19. Clones were sequenced by immunoSEQ multiplex PCR, and TCRdb holds only the in-frame ones, with some missing. The table lists roughly 70,000 clones, more than 80% of them singletons. The sequence came from a woman over 75 with active or convalescent COVID-19. Sequenced material: peripheral blood.

The CDR3 reads CASCPQTGANEKLFF. The CDR3 coding sequence is TGTGCCAGCTGCCCACAGACAGGGGCTAATGAAAAACTGTTTTTT. The V and J genes are TRBV2 and TRBJ1-4, with 8 nucleotides matching TRBD1. The CDR3 is 15 amino acids. Losses at the gene ends were 8 bases for V and 3 bases for J; bases not matched to a gene: 8. In germline, CDR1 is SNHLY, CDR2 FYNNEI. The full variable domain, rest sourced from reference TRBV2 and TRBJ1-4, is EPEVTQTPSHQVTQMGQEVILRCVPISNHLYFYWYRQILGQKVEFLVSFYNNEISEKSEIFDDQFSVERPDGSNFTLKIRSTKLEDSAMYFCASCPQTGANEKLFFGSGTQLSVL.